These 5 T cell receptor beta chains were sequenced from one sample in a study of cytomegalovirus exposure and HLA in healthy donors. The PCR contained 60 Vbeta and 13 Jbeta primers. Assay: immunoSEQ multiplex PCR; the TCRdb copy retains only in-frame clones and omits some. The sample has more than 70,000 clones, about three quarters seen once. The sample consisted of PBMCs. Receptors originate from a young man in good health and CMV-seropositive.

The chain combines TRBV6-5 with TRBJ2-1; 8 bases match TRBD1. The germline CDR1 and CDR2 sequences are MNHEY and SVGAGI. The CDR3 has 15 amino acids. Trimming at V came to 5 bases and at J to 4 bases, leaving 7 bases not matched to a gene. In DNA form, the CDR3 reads TGTGCCAGCAGTGCTGACAGGGGCCTATACAATGAGCAGTTCTTC. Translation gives CASSADRGLYNEQFF.

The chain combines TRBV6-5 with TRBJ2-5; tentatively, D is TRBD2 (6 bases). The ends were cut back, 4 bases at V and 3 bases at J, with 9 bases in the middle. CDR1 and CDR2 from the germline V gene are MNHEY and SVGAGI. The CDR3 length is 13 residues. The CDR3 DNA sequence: TGTGCCAGCAGTTTTCGGAGGGAAGAGACCCAGTACTTC. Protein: CASSFRREETQYF.

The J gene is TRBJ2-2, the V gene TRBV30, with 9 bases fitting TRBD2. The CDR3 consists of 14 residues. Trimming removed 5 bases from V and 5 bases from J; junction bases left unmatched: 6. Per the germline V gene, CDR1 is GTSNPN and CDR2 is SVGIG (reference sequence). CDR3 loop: CAWRAGGVTGELFF. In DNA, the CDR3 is TGTGCCTGGCGAGCGGGAGGAGTAACCGGGGAGCTGTTTTTT.

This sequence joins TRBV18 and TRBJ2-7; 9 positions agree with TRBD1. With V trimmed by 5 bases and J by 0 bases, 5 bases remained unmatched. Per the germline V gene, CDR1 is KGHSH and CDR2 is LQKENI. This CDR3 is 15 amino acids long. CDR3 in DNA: TGTGCCAGCTCATTGGACAGGGGAAGCTCCTACGAGCAGTACTTC. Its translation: CASSLDRGSSYEQYF.

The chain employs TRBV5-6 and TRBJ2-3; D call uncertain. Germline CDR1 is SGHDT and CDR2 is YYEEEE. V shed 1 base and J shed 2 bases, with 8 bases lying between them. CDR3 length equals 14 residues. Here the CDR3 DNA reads TGTGCCAGCAGCTTGTCCCCCAACACAGATACGCAGTATTTT. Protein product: CASSLSPNTDTQYF.